This T cell receptor beta chain was captured by sequencing in a study of beta chain features in type 1 diabetes. Study summary: Sorted cells from all samples, numbering approximately 110,000,000, were examined.

General study points: A PCR bias possibly favoring shorter templates would apply equally to patients and controls.

The CDR3 runs 15 residues. In germline, CDR1 is LNHDA, CDR2 SQIVND (reference sequence). The V end lost 3 bases, the J end lost 2 bases, and 11 bases lay between the germline ends. Sequencing targeted expressed TCRB transcripts, as all isolated RNA had been reverse transcribed. The protocol was immunoSEQ multiplex PCR, while the TCRdb copy is restricted to in-frame clones and leaves out a portion. The sample has 900,000 or so clones, roughly 17% seen once; the top ten hold around 0.02%. Blood was collected once per donor into heparin, averaging about 116 mL. In its sample, this clone was seen a few times. Its antigen is as yet unknown.

The sequenced material came from naive CD4+ T cells from blood. This TCR derives from a woman in her late teens or twenties in good health. The J gene is TRBJ2-1, the V gene TRBV19, with D tentatively TRBD1 (5 bases). The CDR3 sequence: CASSMRQGPYNEQFF. The CDR3 nucleotides read TGTGCCAGTAGTATGAGGCAGGGTCCCTACAATGAGCAGTTCTTC.